This is a list of T cell receptor beta chains from one sample in a study of cytomegalovirus exposure and HLA in healthy donors. Here immunoSEQ multiplex PCR was the method, and the copy in TCRdb shows in-frame clones only, minus some. The table lists fewer than 200,000 clones, 60% to 80% of them singletons. Sequencing was performed on PBMCs. All receptors come from a woman between 50 and 59 years old in good health and CMV-seropositive. The CDR3 runs from the conserved cysteine through the conserved F or W. The order of the fields is clone size, V gene, J gene, D gene, CDR3 protein, CDR3 DNA. The D gene is left open where the match is weak. Only part of the rows carry a size: once, few, many, or a class if the clone is expanded.

>.|TRBV28|TRBJ2-3|.
CASSFGTGTDTQYF
TGTGCCAGCAGTTTCGGGACTGGAACAGATACGCAGTATTTT
>.|TRBV7-6|TRBJ2-3|.
CASSLNSWPGVSTDTQYF
TGTGCCAGCAGCTTAAATAGTTGGCCGGGAGTTAGTACAGATACGCAGTATTTT
>.|TRBV4-3|TRBJ2-1|TRBD2
CASSLTSGVYNEQFF
TGCGCCAGCAGCCTTACTAGCGGGGTATACAATGAGCAGTTCTTC
>few|TRBV5-8|TRBJ1-5|.
CASSPGLSQHF
TGTGCCAGCAGCCCGGGTCTTTCTCAGCATTTT
>.|TRBV27|TRBJ2-7|.
CASSSLTHYEQYF
TGTGCCAGCAGTTCCCTAACTCACTACGAGCAGTACTTC
>.|TRBV6-5|TRBJ1-2|.
CASSYSGRGSNYGYTF
TGTGCCAGCAGTTACTCCGGGAGAGGGAGTAACTATGGCTACACCTTC
>.|TRBV28|TRBJ1-1|TRBD1
CAVRTGEYFEAFF
TGTGCCGTTAGGACAGGGGAATACTTTGAAGCTTTCTTT
>.|TRBV7-5|TRBJ2-1|.
CARSFAGRDIYEQFF
TGTGCCAGAAGCTTTGCCGGGAGGGATATTTATGAGCAGTTCTTC
>.|TRBV2|TRBJ2-7|.
CASSVTVYEQYF
TGTGCCAGCAGTGTTACAGTCTACGAGCAGTACTTC
>.|TRBV9|TRBJ2-5|TRBD2
CASSVDVGGQETQYF
TGTGCCAGCAGCGTAGATGTGGGGGGGCAAGAGACCCAGTACTTC
>.|TRBV11-2|TRBJ2-1|TRBD2
CASAGRLAGGAYNEQFF
TGTGCCAGCGCGGGACGGCTAGCGGGAGGAGCCTACAATGAGCAGTTCTTC
>.|TRBV5-5|TRBJ1-6|.
CASSPTGSGYSPLHF
TGTGCCAGCAGCCCAACAGGGTCCGGTTATTCACCCCTCCACTTT
>.|TRBV6-4|TRBJ1-4|.
CASSDPGGGYGEKLFF
TGTGCCAGCAGTGACCCCGGGGGGGGCTACGGAGAAAAACTGTTTTTT
>.|TRBV6-5|TRBJ1-4|.
CASSLGNRVANEKLFF
TGTGCCAGCAGTTTAGGGAACAGGGTAGCTAATGAAAAACTGTTTTTT
>.|TRBV29-1|TRBJ2-5|TRBD1
CSVVSGTGGFEETQYF
TGCAGCGTTGTATCCGGGACAGGGGGCTTCGAAGAGACCCAGTACTTC
>.|TRBV7-2|TRBJ1-2|.
CASSQDRNYGYTF
TGTGCCAGCAGCCAAGACAGGAACTATGGCTACACCTTC
>.|TRBV18|TRBJ1-5|.
CASSPASRGSNQPQHF
TGTGCCAGCTCACCCGCGTCAAGGGGTAGCAATCAGCCCCAGCATTTT
>.|TRBV5-6|TRBJ2-5|.
CASSPARGGETQYF
TGTGCCAGCAGCCCGGCCCGGGGAGGAGAGACCCAGTACTTC
>.|TRBV6-5|TRBJ2-4|.
CASSQLGGNIQYF
TGTGCCAGCAGTCAGCTGGGAGGAAACATTCAGTACTTC
>once|TRBV19|TRBJ1-1|.
CASREGRTNTEAFF
TGTGCCAGTAGGGAGGGACGGACAAACACTGAAGCTTTCTTT
>.|TRBV30|TRBJ1-6|.
CAWSVQVNSPLHF
TGTGCCTGGAGTGTACAAGTTAATTCACCCCTCCACTTT
>once|TRBV2|TRBJ2-1|.
CASSVITETVEQFF
TGTGCCAGCAGTGTCATAACGGAGACAGTTGAGCAGTTCTTC
>.|TRBV5-1|TRBJ2-3|.
CASSLDRAHTDTQYF
TGCGCCAGCAGCTTGGACAGGGCACACACAGATACGCAGTATTTT
>.|TRBV11-2|TRBJ1-6|.
CASSPRGGYNSPLHF
TGTGCCAGCAGCCCCCGGGGGGGGTATAATTCACCCCTCCACTTT
>few|TRBV4-3|TRBJ1-3|.
CASSQATDGNTIYF
TGCGCCAGCAGCCAAGCTACCGATGGAAACACCATATATTTT